These 2 T cell receptor beta chains were all obtained from the same sample, sequenced in a study of shared clonotypes between healthy human individuals. Some clones are missing from TCRdb's copy, which holds only in-frame ones; the method was immunoSEQ multiplex PCR. Of roughly 2,500,000 clones listed, approximately 93% are singletons. Specimen: naive CD4+ T cells from PBMCs. Subset reported: CD45RA+ positively selected. These receptors came from a man between 18 and 29 years old in good health. Some clones in this sample may be carry-over from other donors' samples.

The chain uses TRBV7-7 and TRBJ2-1, with D possibly TRBD1 on 6 matching bases. With 5 bases removed from V and 9 bases from J, the gap between germline ends came to 14 bases. Germline CDR1 SSHAT, CDR2 FNYEAQ (reference sequence). The CDR3 length is 13 residues. The CDR3 DNA is TGTGCCAGCAGCCCTACAGGGTTCGTTGAGCAGTTCTTC. It codes for CASSPTGFVEQFF.

The chain links TRBV2 to TRBJ2-5, with 7 bases that match TRBD1. Germline V gene data show CDR1 as SNHLY and CDR2 as FYNNEI. The trim removed 5 bases at V and 0 bases at J, leaving 3 bases unmatched. There are 14 residues in the CDR3. CDR3 protein: CASSKGQNQETQYF. The DNA for the CDR3 is TGTGCCAGCAGTAAGGGACAGAACCAAGAGACCCAGTACTTC.